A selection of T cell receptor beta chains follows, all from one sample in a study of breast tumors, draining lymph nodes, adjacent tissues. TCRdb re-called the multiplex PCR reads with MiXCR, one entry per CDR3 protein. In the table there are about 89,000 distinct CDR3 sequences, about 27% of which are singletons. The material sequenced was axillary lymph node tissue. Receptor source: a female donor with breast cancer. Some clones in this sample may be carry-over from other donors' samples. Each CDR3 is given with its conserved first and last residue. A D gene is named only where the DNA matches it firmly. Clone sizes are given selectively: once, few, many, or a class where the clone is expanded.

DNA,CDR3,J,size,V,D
TGTGCCAGCAGCTTACGGACTAGCTCCTACGAGCAGTACTTC,CASSLRTSSYEQYF,TRBJ2-7,-,TRBV7-2,TRBD2
TGCGCCAGCAGCTTGATTAGCGGGAACTCCTACGAGCAGTACTTC,CASSLISGNSYEQYF,TRBJ2-7,-,TRBV5-1,TRBD2
TGCGCCAGCAGCTTGGCTACTAGCGGGAGTGGCGAGCAGTACTTC,CASSLATSGSGEQYF,TRBJ2-7,many,TRBV5-1,TRBD2
TGTGCCAGCAGCCCGACTAGCTCTCAGACAGATACGCAGTATTTT,CASSPTSSQTDTQYF,TRBJ2-3,many,TRBV5-4,TRBD2
TGTGCCATCAAGGCTACAGCGGGAGTAGGACGTGATACGCAGTATTTT,CAIKATAGVGRDTQYF,TRBJ2-3,many,TRBV10-3,TRBD2
TGTGCCAGCAGTTTAGGGACAGGGTACGGAAACACCATATATTTT,CASSLGTGYGNTIYF,TRBJ1-3,-,TRBV6-6,TRBD1
TGCAGCGTTGGGTGGGAAACCGGGGAGCTGTTTTTT,CSVGWETGELFF,TRBJ2-2,many,TRBV29-1,-
TGCAGCGCTGTTCTAGGACTAGCGGGAGGAGGTACGCAGTATTTT,CSAVLGLAGGGTQYF,TRBJ2-3,many,TRBV20-1,TRBD2
TGCGCCAGCACCCTGGGACTAGCGGGGAATGAGCAGTTCTTC,CASTLGLAGNEQFF,TRBJ2-1,many,TRBV5-1,TRBD2
TGTGCCAGCAGTATCGGACTAGCGGGAGCGTACAGCTCCTACAATGAGCAGTTCTTC,CASSIGLAGAYSSYNEQFF,TRBJ2-1,many,TRBV9,TRBD2
TGTGCCAGCAGAAGACAGGCTGAGTATGGCTACACCTTC,CASRRQAEYGYTF,TRBJ1-2,many,TRBV7-2,-
TGTGCCAGCAGTGGCCACATTTTGAACACTGAAGCTTTCTTT,CASSGHILNTEAFF,TRBJ1-1,few,TRBV7-2,-
TGTGCCAGCAGCTTAGCTTGGGGAATCGGAAACGAGCAGTACTTC,CASSLAWGIGNEQYF,TRBJ2-7,many,TRBV7-9,-
TGCGCCAGCAGCCAAGGAACCGGGACAGGTGGCAATGAGCAGTTCTTC,CASSQGTGTGGNEQFF,TRBJ2-1,many,TRBV4-3,TRBD1
TGTGCCAGCCGGGAGTCCCTCACAGATACGCAGTATTTT,CASRESLTDTQYF,TRBJ2-3,many,TRBV7-6,-
TGTGCCAGCAGCGTCAGACAGGGAGGCTACGAGCAGTACTTC,CASSVRQGGYEQYF,TRBJ2-7,-,TRBV9,-
TGTGCCAGCAGCCCCCGGGGGGGACATGGTGAAAAACTATTTTTT,CASSPRGGHGEKLFF,TRBJ1-4,-,TRBV9,-
TGTGCCAGTAGTACAGCGACTAGAGGCACAGATACGCAGTATTTT,CASSTATRGTDTQYF,TRBJ2-3,many,TRBV19,-
TGCGCCAGCAGCTCTATAACCGGGGAGCTGTTTTTT,CASSSITGELFF,TRBJ2-2,many,TRBV5-1,-
TGTGCCACCAGCAGGTGGACTAGAGACACAGATACGCAGTATTTT,CATSRWTRDTDTQYF,TRBJ2-3,once,TRBV15,TRBD2
TGTGCCAGCAGCCTCTTTTCGGCCGCATCTTATGGCTACGCCTTC,CASSLFSAASYGYAF,TRBJ1-2,-,TRBV11-3,-
TGTGCCAGCAGTTTTGGTGGAGGGCCCCACGAGCAGCACTTC,CASSFGGGPHEQHF,TRBJ2-7,-,TRBV27,-
TGTGCCAGCAGCTTTTCTACAGTCGGGTCGGTCGCTTTCTTT,CASSFSTVGSVAFF,TRBJ1-1,-,TRBV7-9,-
TGCAGTGCTAGACCCCCCGGCAGGGGTTCCTACGAGCAGTACTTC,CSARPPGRGSYEQYF,TRBJ2-7,many,TRBV20-1,-
TGTGCCAGTAGCCCAAGGGACACCCTCCCCGAGCAGTACTTC,CASSPRDTLPEQYF,TRBJ2-7,many,TRBV19,-
TGTGCCAGCAGTGCGTCGACAGGGTTGAGCTCACCCCTCCACTTT,CASSASTGLSSPLHF,TRBJ1-6,many,TRBV2,TRBD1
TGTGCCACCATTCACTATTACGGGACAGGGGGCCCGGAGCCCCAGTACTTC,CATIHYYGTGGPEPQYF,TRBJ2-5,-,TRBV24-1,TRBD1
TGCAGTGCTAGCAGACAGGGTTATATGAACACTGAAGCTTTCTTT,CSASRQGYMNTEAFF,TRBJ1-1,-,TRBV20-1,TRBD1
TGTGCCATCAGCCGACAAGGAAATTTCGGCGAGCAGTACTTC,CAISRQGNFGEQYF,TRBJ2-7,-,TRBV10-3,-
TGTGCCAGTAGAACTAGAGACAGGGCTGGGGCCAACGTCCTGACTTTC,CASRTRDRAGANVLTF,TRBJ2-6,once,TRBV19,TRBD1
TGTGCCAGCATCTCCCTTATAGCAGGCAACTATGAGCAGTTCTTC,CASISLIAGNYEQFF,TRBJ2-1,-,TRBV7-2,-
TGTGCCAGCAGTTACTCGAAGAGTGGAAACACCATATATTTT,CASSYSKSGNTIYF,TRBJ1-3,few,TRBV6-5,-
TGTGCTAGTGGTTTGGGGACTAGCGCAGATACGCAGTATTTT,CASGLGTSADTQYF,TRBJ2-3,many,TRBV12-5,TRBD2
TGTGCCAGCAATCGACTAGCGGGAGCCTACGAGCAGTACTTC,CASNRLAGAYEQYF,TRBJ2-7,many,TRBV28,TRBD2
TGTGCCACCAGCAGAGCCTTGCCGGATACGCAGTATTTT,CATSRALPDTQYF,TRBJ2-3,many,TRBV15,-
TGTGCCAGCAGCTTCGTCGGGACAGGGGCGGACACCATATATTTT,CASSFVGTGADTIYF,TRBJ1-3,many,TRBV5-6,TRBD1
TGTGCCACCAGTGTCCACGGGACTAGCCTTACAGATACGCAGTATTTT,CATSVHGTSLTDTQYF,TRBJ2-3,many,TRBV24-1,TRBD2
TGTGCCAGTAGTATAACCTCGACGTACTCTGGAAACACCATATATTTT,CASSITSTYSGNTIYF,TRBJ1-3,-,TRBV19,-
TGCGCCAGCAGCCAAGATCCAAGCGGCACAGGGAATGAGCAGTTCTTC,CASSQDPSGTGNEQFF,TRBJ2-1,many,TRBV4-3,-
TGTGCCAGCAGCTTCCCGGGGGCCAGCACAGATACGCAGTATTTT,CASSFPGASTDTQYF,TRBJ2-3,many,TRBV7-3,-
TGTGCCATCAGGGGGGGATTCAATCAGCCCCAGCATTTT,CAIRGGFNQPQHF,TRBJ1-5,many,TRBV10-3,-
TGCAGTGCTAGCCCCCCGGATTACGATCAGCCCCAGCATTTT,CSASPPDYDQPQHF,TRBJ1-5,many,TRBV20-1,-